This TCR beta chain appears in the sequencing data of a study of T cell changes during pregnancy in multiple sclerosis. Trimming left V 2 bases short and J 4 bases short, with 7 bases between. Germline values: CDR1 MNHEY, CDR2 SVGAGI. There are 13 residues in the CDR3. The table came from immunoSEQ multiplex PCR; TCRdb's copy has only in-frame clones and leaves some out. Here the sample spans 25,000 to 30,000 clones, about 92% being singletons. This clonotype was obtained from a female donor with multiple sclerosis, enrolled in a pregnancy study. This chain uses TRBV6-5 with TRBJ2-3; the D gene is possibly TRBD2 (5 bases). The source was CD4+ T cells from peripheral blood mononuclear cells, collected after pregnancy. CDR3 region: CASSYIGADTQYF. In nucleotides, the CDR3 is TGTGCCAGCAGTTACATCGGGGCAGATACGCAGTATTTT.